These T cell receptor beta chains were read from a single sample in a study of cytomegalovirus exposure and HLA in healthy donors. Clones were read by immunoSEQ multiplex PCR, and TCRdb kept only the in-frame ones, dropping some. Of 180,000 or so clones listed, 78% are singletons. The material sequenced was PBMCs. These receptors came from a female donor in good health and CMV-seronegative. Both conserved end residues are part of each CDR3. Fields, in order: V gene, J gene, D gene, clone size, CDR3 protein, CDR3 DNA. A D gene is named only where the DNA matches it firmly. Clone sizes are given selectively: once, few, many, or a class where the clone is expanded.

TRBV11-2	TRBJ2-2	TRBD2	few	CASSLRASGGAHTGELFF	TGTGCCAGCAGCTTAAGGGCTAGCGGGGGGGCCCACACCGGGGAGCTGTTTTTT
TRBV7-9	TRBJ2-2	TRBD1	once	CASSPPDRASTGELFF	TGTGCCAGCAGTCCGCCGGACAGGGCAAGCACCGGGGAGCTGTTTTTT
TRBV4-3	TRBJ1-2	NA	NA	CASSQEPGDYGYTF	TGCGCCAGCAGCCAAGAACCAGGGGACTATGGCTACACCTTC
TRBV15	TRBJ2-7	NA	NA	CATSSLLPAIYEQYF	TGTGCCACCAGCAGCCTCCTCCCCGCGATCTACGAGCAGTACTTC
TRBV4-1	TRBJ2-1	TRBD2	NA	CASSQVLGGSSYNEQFF	TGCGCCAGCAGCCAAGTTTTGGGGGGGAGCTCCTACAATGAGCAGTTCTTC
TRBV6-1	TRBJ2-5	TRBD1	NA	CASRMTGGETQYF	TGTGCCAGCAGGATGACAGGGGGCGAGACCCAGTACTTC
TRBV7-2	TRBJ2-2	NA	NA	CASRLLEFGELFF	TGTGCCAGCAGATTACTAGAATTCGGGGAGCTGTTTTTT
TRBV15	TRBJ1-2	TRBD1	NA	CATSRARYSGTGVRIGYTF	TGTGCCACCAGCAGAGCTCGTTACTCCGGGACAGGGGTTCGTATTGGCTACACCTTC
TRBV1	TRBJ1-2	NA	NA	CTSSQVSGHRGFGYTF	TGCACCAGCAGCCAAGTGTCGGGCCATCGGGGATTCGGCTACACCTTC
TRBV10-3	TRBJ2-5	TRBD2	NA	CAISEGLGGGVQETQYF	TGTGCCATCAGTGAGGGACTAGGAGGTGGGGTCCAAGAGACCCAGTACTTC
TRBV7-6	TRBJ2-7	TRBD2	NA	CASSPQGPGLAGRSYEQYF	TGTGCCAGCAGCCCACAGGGACCCGGACTAGCGGGACGATCCTACGAGCAGTACTTC
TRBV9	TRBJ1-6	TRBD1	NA	CASSLEPGDRGSYNSPLHF	TGTGCCAGCAGCCTCGAACCGGGGGACAGGGGATCCTATAATTCACCCCTCCACTTT
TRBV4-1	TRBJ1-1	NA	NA	CASSQDMNTEAFF	TGCGCCAGCAGCCAAGACATGAACACTGAAGCTTTCTTT
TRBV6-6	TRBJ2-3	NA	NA	CASNLLVGGASNTQYF	TGTGCCAGCAACCTCCTTGTGGGGGGGGCCAGTAATACGCAGTATTTT
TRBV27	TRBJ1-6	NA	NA	CASSPGQYNSPLHF	TGTGCCAGCAGTCCTGGACAGTATAATTCACCCCTCCACTTT
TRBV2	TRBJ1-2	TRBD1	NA	CASRRRQGENYGYTF	TGTGCCAGCAGGAGGCGGCAGGGGGAGAACTATGGCTACACCTTC
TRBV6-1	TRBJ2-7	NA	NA	CASIKPFSEQYF	TGTGCCAGCATTAAGCCCTTCAGCGAGCAGTACTTC
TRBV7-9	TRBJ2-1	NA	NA	CSSSLAENNEQFF	TGTTCCAGCAGCTTAGCTGAGAACAATGAGCAGTTCTTC
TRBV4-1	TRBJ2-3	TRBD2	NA	CASSHNSGTGGHTQYF	TGCGCCAGCAGCCATAACTCCGGGACGGGGGGTCATACGCAGTATTTT
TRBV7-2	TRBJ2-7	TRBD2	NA	CASSSRTSGTSSYEQYF	TGTGCCAGCAGCTCCAGGACTAGCGGGACTTCCTCCTACGAGCAGTACTTC
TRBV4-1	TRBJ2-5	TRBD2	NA	CASSQSGGTRVETQYF	TGCGCCAGCAGCCAATCGGGGGGGACTAGGGTCGAGACCCAGTACTTC
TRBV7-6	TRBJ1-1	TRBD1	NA	CASSLQGDTEAFF	TGTGCCAGCAGCTTACAGGGGGACACTGAAGCTTTCTTT
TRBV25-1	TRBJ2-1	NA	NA	CASSEGGVSYNEQFF	TGTGCCAGCAGTGAAGGCGGGGTTTCCTACAATGAGCAGTTCTTC
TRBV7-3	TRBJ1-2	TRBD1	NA	CASSPKTGGRGLDGYTF	TGTGCCAGCAGCCCAAAGACAGGGGGCAGGGGATTGGATGGCTACACCTTC
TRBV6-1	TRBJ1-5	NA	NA	CASSEARGAAEANNQPQHF	TGTGCCAGCAGTGAAGCCAGAGGAGCCGCTGAAGCCAACAATCAGCCCCAGCATTTT
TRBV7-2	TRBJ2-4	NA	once	CASSTAGSKNIQYF	TGTGCCAGCAGCACCGCCGGGTCCAAAAACATTCAGTACTTC
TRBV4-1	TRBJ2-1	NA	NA	CASSQGNLGYEQFF	TGCGCCAGCAGCCAAGGCAACCTAGGCTATGAGCAGTTCTTC
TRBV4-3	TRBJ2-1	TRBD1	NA	CASSQGGTAYNEQFF	TGCGCCAGCAGCCAAGGAGGGACAGCCTACAATGAGCAGTTCTTC
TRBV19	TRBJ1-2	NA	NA	CASSIGGQRAGYTF	TGTGCCAGTAGTATTGGTGGACAGAGGGCCGGCTACACCTTC
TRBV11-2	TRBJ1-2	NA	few	CASSWAGYDGYTF	TGTGCCAGCAGCTGGGCGGGCTACGATGGCTACACCTTC
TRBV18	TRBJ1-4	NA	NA	CASSPRSPGSNNEKLFF	TGTGCCAGCTCACCACGGTCTCCCGGGTCCAATAATGAAAAACTGTTTTTT
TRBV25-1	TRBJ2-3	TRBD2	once	CASSEYFLLAGASDTQYF	TGTGCCAGCAGTGAATATTTTCTCCTAGCGGGGGCCTCAGATACGCAGTATTTT
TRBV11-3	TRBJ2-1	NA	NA	CASSRWAGLSSYNEQFF	TGTGCCAGCAGCCGATGGGCGGGCCTTAGCTCCTACAATGAGCAGTTCTTC
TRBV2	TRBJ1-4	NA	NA	CASSGLIGEKLFF	TGTGCCAGCAGTGGGCTCATTGGTGAAAAACTGTTTTTT
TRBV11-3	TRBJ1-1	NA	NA	CASSPSSGDTEAFF	TGTGCCAGCAGCCCCAGTTCGGGGGACACTGAAGCTTTCTTT
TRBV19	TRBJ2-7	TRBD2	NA	CASSVTSGRVVEQYF	TGTGCCAGTAGCGTTACTAGCGGGAGAGTGGTCGAGCAGTACTTC
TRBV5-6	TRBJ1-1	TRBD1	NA	CASSVGTGEAFF	TGTGCCAGCAGCGTCGGGACAGGGGAAGCTTTCTTT
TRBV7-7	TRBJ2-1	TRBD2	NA	CASSLGPRLAGNSYNEQFF	TGTGCCAGCAGCTTAGGCCCGAGACTAGCGGGGAACTCCTACAATGAGCAGTTCTTC
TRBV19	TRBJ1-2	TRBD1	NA	CASMLTGGISGYTF	TGTGCCAGTATGTTGACAGGGGGGATCTCTGGCTACACCTTC
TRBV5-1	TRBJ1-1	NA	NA	CASSPQNPNTEAFF	TGCGCCAGCAGCCCCCAGAATCCGAACACTGAAGCTTTCTTT
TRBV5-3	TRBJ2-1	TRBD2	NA	CARTPSGRLWNEQFF	TGTGCCAGAACCCCTAGCGGGAGATTGTGGAATGAGCAGTTCTTC
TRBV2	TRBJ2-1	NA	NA	CASSPGVRQFF	TGTGCCAGCAGTCCAGGTGTGCGGCAGTTCTTC